Included here is one T cell receptor (beta chain) sequence, with context. Which antigen it targets is not known. No quality values exist for individual bases; no much larger clone is one base distant. The record originates from a study of blood T cell repertoires in COVID-19 (dated by TCRdb to 2018 to 2021). Broadly, across the study: The collaborator samples originated in the United States, Italy and Spain and spanned the acute and convalescent phases of COVID-19. The material from the prospective study consisted of cDNA or gDNA derived from T cells, B-cell-depleted T cells, or PBMCs. Subjects who had been exposed to COVID-19, were actively infected with it, or had recovered from it provided the deeply sampled blood TCRbeta repertoires that made up the dataset. The repertoires were made available in a free public database intended to serve as a resource for research on the immune response to SARS-CoV-2. The samples were drawn from two sources: the first 160 participants of the ongoing ImmuneRACE study, and 1,000 to 1,500 subjects contributed by 6 global collaborators. Sample metadata almost always included a de-identified subject ID, COVID-19 status, age in years and sex. HLA class I and class II types, where available, came from metadata supplied by the sample provider rather than from assay-based typing. Overall study outcomes, separate from this receptor: Clinical and demographic metadata were provided uncurated, with the amount varying by source and participant.

Collaborating institutions collected whole blood in K2EDTA tubes following their own protocols. For TCRbeta analysis, collaborators shipped samples in one of three forms: frozen whole blood, isolated PBMCs, or DNA extracted from either of those sample types. The CDR3 sequence holds 15 residues, the cysteine and phenylalanine included. The kept DNA is CDR3 alone, 45 bases in frame from the first base. Here V drops 3 bases and J drops 8 bases, and the junction holds 11 bases not matched to any gene. From a lookup of the germline V gene (reference sequence), CDR1 and CDR2 are LGHDT and YNNKEL. TCRbeta CDR3 regions were amplified from genomic DNA by means of the immunoSEQ Assay, a bias-controlled multiplex PCR. In the source study's methods: The number of nucleated cells in each sample was estimated by amplification of reference gene primers within the assay. To quantify the absolute abundance of each unique TCRbeta CDR3 rearrangement, sequence reads were collapsed and filtered. For each sample, productive Simpson clonality was calculated as the square root of Simpson's diversity index across productive rearrangements. TCRdb took over this immuneACCESS table, retaining in-frame rearrangements with V and J assigned. Such tables are incomplete; in checked studies, under half of the missing clones stem from an unresolved V gene, and the remainder is unexplained. That table furnishes V, J and clone size, whereas the DNA furnished D and trimming. This sample is represented by 250,000 to 300,000 clones; 80% to 90% of them were singletons. Of the sample, around 10% falls within the top ten clones.

This sequence was found in a woman aged 70-85 years with acute or convalescent COVID-19. The chain uses TRBV3-1 (or the pseudogene TRBV3-2) and TRBJ1-2, with TRBD1 identical over 8 junction bases. The specimen was peripheral blood. CDR3 protein: CASSHRDRLHRGYTF. The DNA is TGTGCCAGCAGCCATCGGGACAGGCTCCACCGAGGCTACACCTTC.